The 10 T cell receptor beta chains below all came from one sample that was sequenced in a study of CD8 T cells in Susac syndrome. An amount of RNA that ranged from roughly 0.45 to 1 ug was reverse transcribed with random hexamers. TCRdb reprocessed the immunoSEQ multiplex PCR reads via MiXCR and lists one record per CDR3 protein. The table shows some 450,000 distinct CDR3 sequences, with around 85% occurring only once. Sequenced: CD8+ T cells from PBMCs. The receptors shown here come from a human donor with multiple sclerosis.

This sequence joins TRBV29-1 and TRBJ2-1, with D perhaps TRBD2 (6 bases). Trimming cost V 6 bases and J 4 bases, with 16 bases left between them. In germline, CDR1 is SQVTM, CDR2 ANQGSEA. The CDR3 has 14 amino acids. CDR3 protein: CSVALAGRYNEQFF. CDR3 coding DNA: TGCAGCGTGGCCCTGGCGGGGAGGTACAATGAGCAGTTCTTC.

This chain links TRBV6-5 with TRBJ2-7, with 8 nucleotides matching TRBD1. CDR1 is MNHEY and CDR2 is SVGAGI in the germline V gene. V lost 4 bases to trimming and J lost 6 bases; unmatched junction nucleotides: 11. The CDR3 covers 15 residues. The CDR3 here is CASSSTGQGRFEQYF. Here the CDR3 DNA reads TGTGCCAGCAGTTCTACAGGACAGGGTCGGTTCGAGCAGTACTTC.

The CDR3 sequence: CASSSARGNEQYF. In nucleotides, the CDR3 is TGTGCCAGTAGTAGCGCTAGAGGAAACGAGCAGTACTTC. The V call is TRBV19, the J call TRBJ2-7; the D is unclear. Per germline, CDR1 LNHDA and CDR2 SQIVND (reference sequence). V gave up 4 bases and J gave up 5 bases, with 12 bases separating them. This CDR3 comprises 13 residues.

V is TRBV4-1 and J is TRBJ1-2; D is ambiguous. Trimming took off 4 bases at V and 0 bases at J, with 15 bases between the two ends. Germline CDR1 reads MGHRA; CDR2 reads YSYEKL. CDR3 length: 16 amino acids. This chain's CDR3 is CASSPTRTETNYGYTF. CDR3 coding DNA: TGCGCCAGCAGCCCAACACGAACTGAGACTAACTATGGCTACACCTTC.

The rearrangement joins TRBV6-6 to TRBJ2-7; a weak D match, TRBD1 (5 bases). Trimming pared 2 bases from V and 2 bases from J, leaving 13 bases between. Germline V gene data show CDR1 as MNHNY and CDR2 as SVGAGI (reference sequence). This CDR3 spans 15 amino acids. The DNA for the CDR3 is TGTGCCAGCAGTTACGTCTTGGACAACACCTACGAGCAGTACTTC. The encoded protein is CASSYVLDNTYEQYF.

The chain recombines TRBV5-1 with TRBJ1-1; 7 nucleotides line up with TRBD1. The CDR3 covers 14 residues. Germline assignment: CDR1 SGHRS and CDR2 YFSETQ. Trimming removed 6 bases from V and 0 bases from J; junction bases left unmatched: 5. CDR3 in DNA: TGCGCCAGCAATATGGGACAGATGAACACTGAAGCTTTCTTT. Amino acid sequence: CASNMGQMNTEAFF.

J is TRBJ2-1 and V is TRBV6-2 or TRBV6-3; D is possibly TRBD2 (6 bases). Germline assignment: CDR1 MNHEY and CDR2 SVGEGT. Deletions cut 5 bases from V and 5 bases from J, with 16 bases between. This CDR3 is built from 15 residues. CDR3 DNA: TGTGCCAGCAGTCCCGGGAGAAGGGAAGACAATGAGCAGTTCTTC. Translating it yields CASSPGRREDNEQFF.

The rearrangement uses TRBV4-2 and TRBJ2-7; tentatively, D is TRBD2 (6 bases). From germline, CDR1 is LGHNA and CDR2 YNFKEQ. The V end lost 0 bases, the J end lost 0 bases, and 9 bases lay between the germline ends. The CDR3 has 15 residues. The CDR3: CASSQDRENSYEQYF. DNA of the CDR3: TGTGCCAGCAGCCAAGATCGGGAGAACTCCTACGAGCAGTACTTC.

CDR3 bases: TGTGCCAGCAGCTTCATAGCGGGGGGACAAGAGACCCAGTACTTC. Translated, it gives CASSFIAGGQETQYF. The chain carries TRBV7-8 and TRBJ2-5; TRBD2 aligns across 10 bases. The length of the CDR3 is 15 residues. Per the germline V gene, CDR1 is SGHVS and CDR2 is FQNEAQ. The V and J ends lost 3 bases and 2 bases, in that order; junction bases with no gene match: 3.

The sample holds one count of this clonotype. This chain uses TRBV5-1 with TRBJ1-2; D not resolved. Germline CDR1 reads SGHRS; CDR2 reads YFSETQ. The CDR3 has 15 amino acids. The V end was cut by 4 bases, the J end by 4 bases, with 17 bases between. The DNA for the CDR3 is TGCGCCAGCAGCCCAACGTCAGGAGATCTCTATGGCTACACCTTC. Amino acid sequence: CASSPTSGDLYGYTF.